Detailed here is one T cell receptor (beta chain). Its antigen is as yet unknown. The record originates from a study of T cell responses to AZD1222 COVID-19 vaccine. Overall study findings and caveats: Along spike, vaccine-associated CD4 TCRs were found throughout, with dominance at 160-218 and 743-854. Recipients of AZD1222 seropositive at baseline numbered only 5 to 7. Clonal diversity was possibly underestimated, and the donors were mostly white British, with more females. Epitopes outside B.1.351 and B.1.1.7 mutated regions reportedly drew nearly half of spike TCRs.

The CDR3 is 14 residues long. The germline CDR1 and CDR2 sequences are MDHEN and SYDVKM. J gave up 6 bases and V 7 bases, and 6 bases lay outside the gene matches. TCRdb keeps only in-frame clones here, not all; method: immunoSEQ multiplex PCR. The table has roughly 120,000 clones, roughly 89% seen once. This receptor was identified in an adult in good health. The J gene is TRBJ1-4, the V gene TRBV28; 9 bases map to TRBD1. Sequenced here: peripheral blood, sampled on day 0 of AZD1222 vaccination. The DNA for the CDR3 is TGTGCCAGCACCGCGGGACAGGGATATGAAAAACTGTTTTTT. Encoded protein: CASTAGQGYEKLFF.